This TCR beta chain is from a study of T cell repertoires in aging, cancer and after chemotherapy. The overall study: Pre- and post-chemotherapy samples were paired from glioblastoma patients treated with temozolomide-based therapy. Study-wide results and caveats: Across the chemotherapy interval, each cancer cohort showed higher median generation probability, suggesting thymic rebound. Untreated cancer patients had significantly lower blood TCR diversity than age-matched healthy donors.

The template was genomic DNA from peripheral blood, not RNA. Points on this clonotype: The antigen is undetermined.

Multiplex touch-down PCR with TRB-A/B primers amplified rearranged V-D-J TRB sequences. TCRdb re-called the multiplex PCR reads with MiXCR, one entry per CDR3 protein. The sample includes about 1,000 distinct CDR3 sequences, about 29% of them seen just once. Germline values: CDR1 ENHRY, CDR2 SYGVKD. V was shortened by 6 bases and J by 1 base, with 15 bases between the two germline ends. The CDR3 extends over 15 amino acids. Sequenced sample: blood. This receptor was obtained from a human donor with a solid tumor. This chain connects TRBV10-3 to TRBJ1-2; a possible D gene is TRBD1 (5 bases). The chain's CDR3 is CAIRVRDGNNYGYTF. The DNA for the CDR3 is TGTGCCATCAGAGTCCGGGACGGAAATAACTATGGCTACACCTTC.